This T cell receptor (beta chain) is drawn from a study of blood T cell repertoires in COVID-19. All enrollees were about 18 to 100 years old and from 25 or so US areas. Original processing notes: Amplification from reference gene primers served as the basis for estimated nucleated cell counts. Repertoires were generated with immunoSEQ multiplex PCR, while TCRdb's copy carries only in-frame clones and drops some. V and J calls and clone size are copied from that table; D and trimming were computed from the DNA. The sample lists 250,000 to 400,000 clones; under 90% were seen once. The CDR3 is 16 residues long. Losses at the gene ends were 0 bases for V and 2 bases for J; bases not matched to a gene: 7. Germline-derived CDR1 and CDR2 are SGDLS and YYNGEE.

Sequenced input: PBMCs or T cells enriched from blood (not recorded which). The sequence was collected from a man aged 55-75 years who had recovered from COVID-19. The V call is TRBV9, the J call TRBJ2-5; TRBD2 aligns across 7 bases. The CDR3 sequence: CASSVGASGLQETQYF. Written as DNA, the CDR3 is TGTGCCAGCAGCGTAGGGGCTAGCGGACTACAAGAGACCCAGTACTTC.